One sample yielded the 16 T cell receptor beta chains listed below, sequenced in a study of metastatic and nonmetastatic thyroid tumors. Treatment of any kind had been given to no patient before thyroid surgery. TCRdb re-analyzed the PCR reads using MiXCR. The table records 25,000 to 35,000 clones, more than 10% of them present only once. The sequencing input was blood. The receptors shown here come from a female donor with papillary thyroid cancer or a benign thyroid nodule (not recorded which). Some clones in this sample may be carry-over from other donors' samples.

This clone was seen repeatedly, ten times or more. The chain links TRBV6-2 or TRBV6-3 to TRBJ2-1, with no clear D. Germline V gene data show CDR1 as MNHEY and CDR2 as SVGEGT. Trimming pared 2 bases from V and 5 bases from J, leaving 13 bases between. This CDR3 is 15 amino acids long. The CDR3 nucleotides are TGTGCCAGCAGTTACGGACCCATACCCGACAATGAGCAGTTCTTC. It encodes CASSYGPIPDNEQFF.

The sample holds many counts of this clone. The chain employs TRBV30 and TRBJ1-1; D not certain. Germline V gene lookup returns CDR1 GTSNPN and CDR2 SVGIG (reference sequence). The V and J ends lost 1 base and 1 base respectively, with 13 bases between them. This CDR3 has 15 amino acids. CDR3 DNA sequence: TGTGCCTGGAGTGACCCCAGGAGGCCGAACACTGAAGCTTTCTTT. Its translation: CAWSDPRRPNTEAFF.

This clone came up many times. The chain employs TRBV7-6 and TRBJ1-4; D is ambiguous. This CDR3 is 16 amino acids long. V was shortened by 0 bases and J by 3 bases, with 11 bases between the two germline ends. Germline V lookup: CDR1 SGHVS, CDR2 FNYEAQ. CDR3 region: CASSLAGPSPNEKLFF. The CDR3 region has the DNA TGTGCCAGCAGCTTAGCTGGCCCCAGTCCTAATGAAAAACTGTTTTTT.

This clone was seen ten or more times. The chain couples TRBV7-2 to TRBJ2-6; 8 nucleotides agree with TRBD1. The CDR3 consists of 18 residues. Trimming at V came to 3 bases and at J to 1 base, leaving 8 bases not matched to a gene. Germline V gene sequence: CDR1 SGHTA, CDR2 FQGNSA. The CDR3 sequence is CASSFRTGKGSGANVLTF. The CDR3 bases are TGTGCCAGCAGCTTTAGGACAGGGAAAGGTTCTGGGGCCAACGTCCTGACTTTC. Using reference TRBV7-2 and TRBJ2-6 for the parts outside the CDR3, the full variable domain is GAGVSQSPSNKVTEKGKDVELRCDPISGHTALYWYRQSLGQGLEFLIYFQGNSAPDKSGLPSDRFSAERTGGSVSTLTIQRTQQEDSAVYLCASSFRTGKGSGANVLTFGAGSRLTVL.

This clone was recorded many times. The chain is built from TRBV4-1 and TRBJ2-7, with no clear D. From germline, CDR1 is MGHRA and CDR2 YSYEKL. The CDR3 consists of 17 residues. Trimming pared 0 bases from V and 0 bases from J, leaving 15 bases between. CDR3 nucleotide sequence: TGCGCCAGCAGCCAAGAGATTTACAAGGGATACTCCTACGAGCAGTACTTC. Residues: CASSQEIYKGYSYEQYF.

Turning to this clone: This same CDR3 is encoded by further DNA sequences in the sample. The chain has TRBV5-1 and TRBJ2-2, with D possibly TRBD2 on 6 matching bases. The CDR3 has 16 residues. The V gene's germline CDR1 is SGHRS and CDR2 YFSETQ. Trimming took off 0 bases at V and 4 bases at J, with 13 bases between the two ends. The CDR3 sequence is CASSLVGGVSTGELFF. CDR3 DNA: TGCGCCAGCAGCTTGGTGGGGGGTGTGAGCACCGGGGAGCTGTTTTTT.

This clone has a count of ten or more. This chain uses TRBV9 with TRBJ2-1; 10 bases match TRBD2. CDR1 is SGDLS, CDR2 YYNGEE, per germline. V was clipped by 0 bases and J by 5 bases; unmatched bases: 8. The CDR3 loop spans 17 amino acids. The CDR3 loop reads CASSVGKGGLADNEQFF. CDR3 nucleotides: TGTGCCAGCAGCGTAGGTAAGGGAGGACTAGCGGACAATGAGCAGTTCTTC.

CDR3 nucleotide sequence: TGTGCCAGCAGCTTGGCAGGGTACAATGAGCAGTTCTTC. As protein: CASSLAGYNEQFF. V gene TRBV11-1 combines with J gene TRBJ2-1, with D possibly matching TRBD1 (5 bases). Trimming took 3 bases from V and 4 from J, leaving 7 bases between them. The CDR3 spans 13 residues. Per germline, CDR1 SGHAT and CDR2 FQDESV (reference sequence).

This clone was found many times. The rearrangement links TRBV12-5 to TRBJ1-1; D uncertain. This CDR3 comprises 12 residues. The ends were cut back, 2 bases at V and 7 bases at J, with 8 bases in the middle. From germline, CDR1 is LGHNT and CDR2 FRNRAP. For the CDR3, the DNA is TGTGCTAGTGGTTTGCGAGGGATTGAAGCTTTCTTT. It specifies CASGLRGIEAFF.

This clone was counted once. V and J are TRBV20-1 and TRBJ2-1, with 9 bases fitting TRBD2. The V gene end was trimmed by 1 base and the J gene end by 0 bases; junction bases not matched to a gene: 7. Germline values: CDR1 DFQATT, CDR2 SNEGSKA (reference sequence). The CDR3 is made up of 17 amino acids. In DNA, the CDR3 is TGCAGTGCTAGAGCGAGCGGGGGGTCCATCTCCTACAATGAGCAGTTCTTC. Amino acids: CSARASGGSISYNEQFF.

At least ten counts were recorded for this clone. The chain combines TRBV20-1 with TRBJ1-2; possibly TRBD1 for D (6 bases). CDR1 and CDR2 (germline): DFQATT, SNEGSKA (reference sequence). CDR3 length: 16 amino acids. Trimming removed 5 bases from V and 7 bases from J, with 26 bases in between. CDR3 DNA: TGCAGTGCTCCAGGCCGGGGGGGGGCCTACGGGAGTGGCTACACCTTC. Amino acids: CSAPGRGGAYGSGYTF.

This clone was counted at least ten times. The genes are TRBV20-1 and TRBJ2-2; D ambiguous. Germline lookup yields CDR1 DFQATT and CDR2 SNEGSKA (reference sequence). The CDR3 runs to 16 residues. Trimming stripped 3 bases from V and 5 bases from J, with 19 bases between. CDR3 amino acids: CSASDGSQRWTGELFF. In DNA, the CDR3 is TGCAGTGCTAGTGATGGGTCCCAACGCTGGACCGGGGAGCTGTTTTTT.

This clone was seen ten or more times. The CDR3 bases are TGTGCCAGCAGCTTTTCATGGGGAGCTGGGGCCAACGTCCTGACTTTC. Protein product: CASSFSWGAGANVLTF. V is TRBV11-2 and J is TRBJ2-6; D possibly corresponds to TRBD2 (5 bases). The V gene's germline CDR1 is SGHAT and CDR2 FQNNGV. Trimming removed 3 bases from V and 2 bases from J, with 11 bases in between. This CDR3 comprises 16 residues. The full variable domain, its missing parts supplied by reference TRBV11-2 and TRBJ2-6, is EAGVAQSPRYKIIEKRQSVAFWCNPISGHATLYWYQQILGQGPKLLIQFQNNGVVDDSQLPKDRFSAERLKGVDSTLKIQPAKLEDSAVYLCASSFSWGAGANVLTFGAGSRLTVL.

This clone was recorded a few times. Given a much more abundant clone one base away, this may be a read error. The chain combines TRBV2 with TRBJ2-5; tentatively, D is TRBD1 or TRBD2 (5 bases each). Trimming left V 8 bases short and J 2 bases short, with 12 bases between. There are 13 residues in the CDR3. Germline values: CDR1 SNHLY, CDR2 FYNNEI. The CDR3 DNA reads TGTGCCAGCCTGACTGGGGGACAAGAGACCCAGTACTTC. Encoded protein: CASLTGGQETQYF.

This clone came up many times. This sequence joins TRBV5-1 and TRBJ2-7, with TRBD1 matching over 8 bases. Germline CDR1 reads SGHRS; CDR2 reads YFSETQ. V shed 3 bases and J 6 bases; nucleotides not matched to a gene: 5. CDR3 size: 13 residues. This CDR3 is CASSYGQGGEQYF. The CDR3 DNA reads TGCGCCAGCAGCTATGGACAGGGAGGCGAGCAGTACTTC. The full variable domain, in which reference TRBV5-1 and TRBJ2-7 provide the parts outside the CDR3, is KAGVTQTPRYLIKTRGQQVTLSCSPISGHRSVSWYQQTPGQGLQFLFEYFSETQRNKGNFPGRFSGRQFSNSRSEMNVSTLELGDSALYLCASSYGQGGEQYFGPGTRLTVT.

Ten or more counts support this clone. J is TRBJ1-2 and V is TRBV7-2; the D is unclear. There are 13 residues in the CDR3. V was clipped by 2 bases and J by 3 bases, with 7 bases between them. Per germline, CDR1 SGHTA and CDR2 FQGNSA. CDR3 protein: CASSLTVDYGYTF. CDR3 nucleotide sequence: TGTGCCAGCAGCTTAACAGTGGACTATGGCTACACCTTC.